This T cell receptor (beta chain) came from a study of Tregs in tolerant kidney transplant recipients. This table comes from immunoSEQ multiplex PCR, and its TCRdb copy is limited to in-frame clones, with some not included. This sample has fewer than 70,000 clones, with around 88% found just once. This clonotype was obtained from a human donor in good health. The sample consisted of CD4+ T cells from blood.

The CDR3 nucleotides are TGTGCCAGCAGCCAAGATCTTCCCCGCACAGATACGCAGTATTTT. Translation gives CASSQDLPRTDTQYF. J is TRBJ2-3 and V is TRBV4-2; D remains unclear. This CDR3 is 15 amino acids long. The germline V and J ends were trimmed by 0 bases and 1 base, with 8 bases remaining between them. Germline CDR1 and CDR2: LGHNA and YNFKEQ.